These 5 T cell receptor beta chains were all obtained from the same sample, sequenced in a study of blood T cell repertoires in COVID-19. Here immunoSEQ multiplex PCR was the method, and the copy in TCRdb shows in-frame clones only, minus some. The sample contains some 190,000 clones, 70% to 90% of which appear only once. The sequenced sample was peripheral blood. Every receptor here comes from a woman over 75 with acute or convalescent COVID-19.

The chain links TRBV3-1 (or the pseudogene TRBV3-2) to TRBJ1-2, with 8 bases lining up with TRBD1. The CDR3 runs to 14 residues. Germline V lookup: CDR1 LGHDT, CDR2 YNNKEL (reference sequence). Trimming took 4 bases from V and 7 from J; bases not matched to a gene: 8. This CDR3 is CASSRMTGAGGYTF. CDR3 in DNA: TGTGCCAGCAGCCGAATGACAGGGGCGGGTGGCTACACCTTC.

This rearrangement joins TRBV5-1 to TRBJ1-1; D uncertain. Germline values: CDR1 SGHRS, CDR2 YFSETQ. This CDR3 region has 12 residues. Trimming took off 3 bases at V and 11 bases at J, with 14 bases between the two ends. The CDR3 loop reads CASSSSRERAFF. CDR3 in DNA: TGCGCCAGCAGCTCCTCAAGGGAGCGGGCTTTCTTT.

The gene calls are TRBV30 and TRBJ1-1; the D gene is possibly TRBD1 (6 bases). With 3 bases removed from V and 0 bases from J, the gap between germline ends came to 20 bases. CDR1 and CDR2 from the germline V gene are GTSNPN and SVGIG (reference sequence). The CDR3 has 17 amino acids. Here the CDR3 DNA reads TGTGCCTGGAGCACCCCGCGACAGGCCTCCCTGAACACTGAAGCTTTCTTT. It codes for CAWSTPRQASLNTEAFF. Together with reference TRBV30 and TRBJ1-1, the CDR3 gives the full variable domain: SQTIHQWPATLVQPVGSPLSLECTVEGTSNPNLYWYRQAAGRGLQLLFYSVGIGQISSEVPQNLSASRPQDRQFILSSKKLLLSDSGFYLCAWSTPRQASLNTEAFFGQGTRLTVV.

This chain links TRBV7-2 with TRBJ2-7; 10 bases fit TRBD2. The germline gives CDR1 SGHTA, CDR2 FQGNSA. This CDR3 has 14 residues. V lost 4 bases to trimming and J lost 6 bases; unmatched junction nucleotides: 6. The DNA for the CDR3 is TGTGCCAGCAGCTCGAGACTAGCGGGCTTCGAGCAGTACTTC. This translates into CASSSRLAGFEQYF.

This chain uses TRBV11-2 with TRBJ2-2; TRBD1 is a possible D gene (5 bases). This CDR3 comprises 15 residues. The germline V and J ends were trimmed by 2 bases and 4 bases, with 11 bases remaining between them. CDR1 is SGHAT and CDR2 is FQNNGV in the germline V gene. CDR3 DNA: TGTGCCAGCAGCTTACTCAACCAGGGCACCGGGGAGCTGTTTTTT. Translated: CASSLLNQGTGELFF.